This entry lists 21 T cell receptor beta chains sequenced from one sample in a study of shared clonotypes between healthy human individuals (TCRdb year 2020). The library was generated by the immunoSEQ multiplex PCR assay. Here the immuneACCESS table is served through TCRdb, limited to in-frame sequences with V and J called. Missing clones are a known gap in these copies; in checked studies unresolved V genes cover under half, and the rest lacks a known reason. The sample records about 1.5 million clones, 98% of which are singletons. The ten largest clones add up to about 0.45% of the sample. The source material was naive CD4+ T cells sorted from blood. In light of the paper, this sample's cell subset or site label describes: CD45RA+ positively selected. The origin of the receptors is a man aged 25-45 years in good health.

V gene TRBV13 combines with J gene TRBJ2-7; 14 positions agree with TRBD2. With V trimmed by 5 bases and J by 4 bases, 7 bases remained unmatched. Looked up from germline, CDR1 is PRHDT and CDR2 is FYEKMQ (reference sequence). This CDR3 has 16 residues. CDR3 DNA: TGTGCCAGCAGCCCCAGACTAGCGGGAGGGCCTTACGAGCAGTACTTC. It encodes CASSPRLAGGPYEQYF.

This chain joins TRBV9 and TRBJ2-1, with unresolved D. Between the trimmed V and J ends, which lost 2 bases and 9 bases, there was a span of 15 bases. Germline V gives CDR1 SGDLS, CDR2 YYNGEE. This CDR3 is built from 14 residues. The chain's CDR3 is CASSVGHAASEQFF. In DNA form, the CDR3 reads TGTGCCAGCAGCGTCGGTCATGCGGCCTCTGAGCAGTTCTTC.

About this clone: Other DNA sequences within the sample encode an identical CDR3. The chain employs TRBV9 and TRBJ2-7, with D perhaps TRBD1 (6 bases). The CDR3 has 14 amino acids. The germline gives CDR1 SGDLS, CDR2 YYNGEE. V was cut by 0 bases and J by 4 bases, with 11 bases left in between. This chain's CDR3 is CASSVGTAGYEQYF. DNA of the CDR3: TGTGCCAGCAGCGTAGGGACAGCTGGTTACGAGCAGTACTTC.

The V gene is TRBV18, the J gene TRBJ1-2; the match to TRBD1 covers 7 bases. V lost 3 bases to trimming and J lost 1 base; unmatched junction nucleotides: 14. In germline, CDR1 is KGHSH, CDR2 LQKENI. This CDR3 has 18 amino acids. The CDR3 is CASSPLSAQGDFNYGYTF. CDR3 bases: TGTGCCAGCTCACCTCTATCGGCTCAGGGGGACTTTAACTATGGCTACACCTTC.

This chain uses TRBV5-1 with TRBJ2-7; a possible D gene is TRBD2 (6 bases). Per germline, CDR1 SGHRS and CDR2 YFSETQ. The CDR3 is made up of 14 amino acids. Trimming stripped 3 bases from V and 5 bases from J, with 15 bases between. The CDR3 is CASSSGTPGHEQYF. CDR3 bases: TGCGCCAGCAGCTCCGGGACTCCAGGCCACGAGCAGTACTTC.

The chain combines TRBV7-9 with TRBJ1-2; the D gene is possibly TRBD1 (5 bases). The CDR3 runs 12 residues. The V gene's germline CDR1 is SEHNR and CDR2 FQNEAQ (reference sequence). With 5 bases removed from V and 7 bases from J, the gap between germline ends came to 11 bases. The DNA for the CDR3 is TGTGCCAGCAGCCCAGCTAGGGGTGGCTACACCTTC. Translation gives CASSPARGGYTF.

The chain is built from TRBV5-1 and TRBJ1-2, with D possibly TRBD1 on 5 matching bases. The V and J ends lost 1 base and 13 bases respectively, with 20 bases between them. The CDR3 is 14 residues long. The V gene's germline CDR1 is SGHRS and CDR2 YFSETQ. In DNA, the CDR3 is TGCGCCAGCAGCTTGAAGGCACTAAACCTGGGGGTCACCTTC. Protein product: CASSLKALNLGVTF.

V and J are TRBV5-1 and TRBJ1-4; no definite D call. Germline V CDR1 and CDR2: SGHRS, YFSETQ. The V end lost 4 bases, the J end lost 5 bases, and 12 bases lay between the germline ends. The CDR3 consists of 14 residues. CDR3 bases: TGCGCCAGCAGCCCGTTGCCCGAAAATGAAAAACTGTTTTTT. This gives the protein CASSPLPENEKLFF.

The chain links TRBV18 to TRBJ2-7; D is undetermined. Germline lookup yields CDR1 KGHSH and CDR2 LQKENI. V was trimmed by 3 bases and J by 4 bases, leaving 16 bases between them. This CDR3 is built from 15 residues. The DNA of the CDR3 is TGTGCCAGCTCACCCTCGAAGGGATCTATGTACGAGCAGTACTTC. Translation gives CASSPSKGSMYEQYF. Looking up the rest from reference TRBV18 and TRBJ2-7 gives the full variable domain: NAGVMQNPRHLVRRRGQEARLRCSPMKGHSHVYWYRQLPEEGLKFMVYLQKENIIDESGMPKERFSAEFPKEGPSILRIQQVVRGDSAAYFCASSPSKGSMYEQYFGPGTRLTVT.

Worth noting for this clone: This CDR3 is also generated by other DNA sequences in the sample. The rearrangement uses TRBV20-1 and TRBJ2-3, with D uncertain. This CDR3 comprises 10 residues. Germline CDR1 DFQATT, CDR2 SNEGSKA (reference sequence). V lost 8 bases and J 2 bases, leaving 5 bases between the germline ends. CDR3 loop: CSPYTDTQYF. As DNA, the CDR3 is TGCAGTCCGTACACAGATACGCAGTATTTT.

This chain connects TRBV4-3 to TRBJ2-2, with 9 bases aligning to TRBD2. CDR3 length: 17 residues. The V gene's germline CDR1 is LGHNA and CDR2 YSLEER. V trimming: 1 base; J trimming: 4 bases; junction bases outside the gene matches: 7. The DNA of the CDR3 is TGCGCCAGCAGCCAAGGCCTGAGGCGGGAGGGCACCGGGGAGCTGTTTTTT. As protein: CASSQGLRREGTGELFF.

The CDR3 loop reads CSVGLAVYNEQFF. CDR3 bases: TGCAGCGTTGGACTAGCGGTCTACAATGAGCAGTTCTTC. J is TRBJ2-1 and V is TRBV29-1, with 9 bases matching TRBD2. Germline trimming cut 4 bases from V and 3 bases from J; bases unmatched to any gene: 1. Germline CDR1 SQVTM, CDR2 ANQGSEA. This CDR3 contains 13 residues.

This clone was observed a single time. The chain combines TRBV5-4 with TRBJ2-7, with TRBD1 identical over 9 bases. This CDR3 is 16 amino acids long. Germline V gene sequence: CDR1 SGHNT, CDR2 YYREEE (reference sequence). Trimming at V came to 7 bases and at J to 6 bases, leaving 17 bases not matched to a gene. The CDR3: CASAVLGGQGAREQYF. Written as DNA, the CDR3 is TGTGCCAGCGCTGTTCTAGGGGGACAGGGAGCACGCGAGCAGTACTTC.

V and J are TRBV11-1 and TRBJ2-1; a weak D match, TRBD2 (5 bases). CDR1 and CDR2 from the germline V gene are SGHAT and FQDESV (reference sequence). Deletions cut 5 bases from V and 8 bases from J, with 22 bases between. The CDR3 sequence is 16 residues long. CDR3 nucleotide sequence: TGTGCCAGCAGCCGGCGGAGGCGTAGTACGTCGGATGAGCAGTTCTTC. Amino acid sequence: CASSRRRRSTSDEQFF.

The rearrangement joins TRBV7-9 to TRBJ2-7; weak D call: TRBD2 (6 bases). The CDR3 length is 14 residues. Germline V gives CDR1 SEHNR, CDR2 FQNEAQ (reference sequence). Between the trimmed V and J ends, which lost 1 base and 7 bases, there was a span of 14 bases. The CDR3 is CASSLVLQGGEQYF. In nucleotides, the CDR3 is TGTGCCAGCAGCTTAGTCCTCCAAGGAGGGGAGCAGTACTTC.

Regarding this clone: One junction end disagrees with the germline gene, perhaps due to a read error. In nucleotides, the CDR3 is TGCAGTGCTACCGACACTTTAGCTTATAGATTC. It encodes CSATDTLAYRF. This chain joins TRBV20-1 and TRBJ1-2; D gene unclear. Germline CDR1 is DFQATT and CDR2 is SNEGSKA (reference sequence). CDR3 size: 11 residues.

The V call is TRBV6-5, the J call TRBJ2-7; D is ambiguous. Germline loops: CDR1 MNHEY, CDR2 SVGAGI. The V gene lost 6 bases and the J gene lost 4 bases, with 10 bases spanning the gap. CDR3 length: 12 amino acids. The CDR3 bases are TGTGCCAGCAGCGCCGTGGGATACGAGCAGTACTTC. Residues: CASSAVGYEQYF.

CDR3 residues: CASSPTPGTSLNTGELFF. DNA of the CDR3: TGTGCCAGCAGCCCGACTCCCGGGACTAGCCTGAACACCGGGGAGCTGTTTTTT. The J gene is TRBJ2-2, the V gene TRBV7-3, with TRBD2 matching over 9 bases. Germline lookup yields CDR1 SGHTA and CDR2 FQGTGA. V gave up 5 bases and J gave up 1 base; unmatched junction bases: 11. The CDR3 runs 18 residues.

The chain uses TRBV2 and TRBJ2-5, with 9 bases aligning to TRBD2. Per the germline V gene, CDR1 is SNHLY and CDR2 is FYNNEI. With V trimmed by 5 bases and J by 5 bases, 0 bases remained unmatched. This CDR3 is built from 12 residues. The CDR3 reads CASSTSGETQYF. As DNA, the CDR3 is TGTGCCAGCAGTACTAGCGGGGAGACCCAGTACTTC.

The chain is built from TRBV10-3 and TRBJ2-2; D perhaps matches TRBD1 (6 bases). This CDR3 region has 13 residues. Germline V lookup: CDR1 ENHRY, CDR2 SYGVKD. Trimming left V 0 bases short and J 7 bases short, with 6 bases between. CDR3: CAISESDSGELFF. As DNA, the CDR3 is TGTGCCATCAGTGAGTCGGACAGCGGGGAGCTGTTTTTT.

The CDR3 protein is CASSPGGLAGSIEQYF. Written as DNA, the CDR3 is TGCGCCAGCAGCCCAGGAGGACTAGCGGGATCCATCGAGCAGTACTTC. The chain recombines TRBV5-1 with TRBJ2-7; 12 positions match TRBD2. There are 16 residues in the CDR3. Germline values: CDR1 SGHRS, CDR2 YFSETQ. The V segment lost 4 bases and the J segment 6 bases; nucleotides outside the gene matches: 11.